The 17 T cell receptor beta chains given below trace back to one sample, sequenced in a study of post-analysis software for immune sequencing data. Prepared TCR beta cDNA libraries contained unique molecular identifiers. MiXCR was run by TCRdb on the PCR reads, yielding one entry per CDR3 protein. The sample yields about 570,000 distinct CDR3 sequences, approximately 31% seen once. These receptors have no identified antigens. Study-wide results and caveats: Roughly 5 TRBV segments, including TRBV5-6, TRBV5-1 and TRBV20-1, were more frequent in patients than controls.

Sequenced input: blood. The receptors were gathered from a girl under 18 with multiple sclerosis.

The chain joins TRBV20-1 to TRBJ2-1; D possibly uses TRBD1 or TRBD2 (5 bases each). Germline V gene data show CDR1 as DFQATT and CDR2 as SNEGSKA (reference sequence). CDR3 length equals 15 residues. V lost 1 base, J lost 1 base, and 11 bases lay in between. The chain's CDR3 is CSARAQRGSYNEQFF. The CDR3 bases are TGCAGTGCTAGAGCCCAGAGGGGATCCTACAATGAGCAGTTCTTC.

The sample holds a few counts of this clonotype. This chain uses TRBV6-5 with TRBJ1-2; D is ambiguous. This CDR3 region has 14 residues. The germline V gene has CDR1 MNHEY and CDR2 SVGAGI. Between the trimmed V and J ends, which lost 6 bases and 3 bases, there was a span of 14 bases. CDR3 sequence: CASSRGSDDYGYTF. CDR3 sequence (DNA): TGTGCCAGCAGCCGGGGATCGGACGACTATGGCTACACCTTC.

This clonotype was seen just once. The rearrangement joins TRBV10-3 to TRBJ2-5; D unclear. V was pared by 2 bases and J by 0 bases, with 10 bases between. The CDR3 extends over 15 amino acids. CDR1 is ENHRY and CDR2 is SYGVKD in the germline V gene. CDR3 residues: CAISEVGNHQETQYF. The CDR3 coding sequence is TGTGCCATCAGTGAGGTGGGGAACCACCAAGAGACCCAGTACTTC.

The chain employs TRBV5-4 and TRBJ2-7; TRBD1 might be the D (8 bases). Germline V gene lookup returns CDR1 SGHNT and CDR2 YYREEE (reference sequence). The CDR3 totals 18 residues. The V and J ends lost 4 bases and 0 bases respectively, with 23 bases between them. The CDR3 loop reads CASSHLGQGRGVSYEQYF. The CDR3 region has the DNA TGTGCCAGCAGCCACCTAGGACAGGGACGGGGGGTCTCCTACGAGCAGTACTTC.

The chain uses TRBV7-2 and TRBJ1-1, with 8 bases fitting TRBD1. The V gene end was trimmed by 5 bases and the J gene end by 4 bases; junction bases not matched to a gene: 9. The germline V gene has CDR1 SGHTA and CDR2 FQGNSA. The CDR3 contains 15 residues. The CDR3 loop reads CASSPTGVGGTEAFF. CDR3 nucleotide sequence: TGTGCCAGCAGCCCGACAGGGGTAGGGGGCACTGAAGCTTTCTTT.

The chain joins TRBV3-1 to TRBJ2-5; D unclear. The germline V and J ends were trimmed by 2 bases and 5 bases, with 15 bases remaining between them. Germline V gene sequence: CDR1 LGHDT, CDR2 YNNKEL (reference sequence). This CDR3 contains 15 residues. CDR3: CASSQSFNSAETQYF. The CDR3 nucleotides are TGTGCCAGCAGCCAATCCTTCAACTCGGCGGAGACCCAGTACTTC.

The chain links TRBV27 to TRBJ1-2; D is uncertain. V was cut by 6 bases and J by 5 bases, with 16 bases left in between. Germline CDR1 and CDR2: MNHEY and SMNVEV (reference sequence). The CDR3 is 14 residues long. The CDR3 region is CASSATGRGYGYTF. The CDR3 DNA sequence: TGTGCCAGCAGCGCGACTGGACGGGGATATGGCTACACCTTC.

The V gene is TRBV7-2, the J gene TRBJ2-7; TRBD1 aligns across 11 bases. The junction had 8 bases not matched to a gene; V was cut back by 5 bases and J by 5 bases. CDR1 and CDR2 (germline): SGHTA, FQGNSA. The CDR3 loop spans 15 amino acids. The CDR3 DNA is TGTGCCAGCAGCCTCGGACAGGGGGCGATCCACGAGCAGTACTTC. Translated: CASSLGQGAIHEQYF.

A remark on this clonotype: At one end, the junction sequence differs from germline, possibly due to a read error. The chain has TRBV6-6 and TRBJ1-6; unclear D gene. The germline gives CDR1 MNHNY, CDR2 SVGAGI (reference sequence). This CDR3 region has 16 residues. The CDR3 coding sequence is TGTGCCAGCAGTTACTCAGGGCAGAACTATAATCCACCCCTCCACTTT. Residues: CASSYSGQNYNPPLHF.

The genes are TRBV13 and TRBJ2-1; D is unclear. V lost 8 bases and J 7 bases, leaving 9 bases between the germline ends. The CDR3 totals 11 residues. Germline V lookup: CDR1 PRHDT, CDR2 FYEKMQ (reference sequence). CDR3 coding DNA: TGTGCCAGCTCCGCCGAAAATGAGCAGTTCTTC. Protein sequence: CASSAENEQFF.

V and J are TRBV10-3 and TRBJ2-1; 8 bases are a match to TRBD1. With V trimmed by 9 bases and J by 3 bases, 4 bases remained unmatched. This CDR3 contains 13 residues. Per the germline V gene, CDR1 is ENHRY and CDR2 is SYGVKD. The CDR3 loop is CAIKTGDYNEQFF. The CDR3 DNA follows: TGTGCCATAAAGACAGGGGACTACAATGAGCAGTTCTTC.

The CDR3 here is CASSLESLSETQYF. The CDR3 bases are TGCGCCAGCAGTTTAGAGAGTCTTAGCGAGACCCAGTACTTC. This sequence joins TRBV5-1 and TRBJ2-5, with D unclear. In germline, CDR1 is SGHRS, CDR2 YFSETQ. V shed 5 bases and J shed 5 bases, with 16 bases lying between them. CDR3 length: 14 amino acids.

This clonotype was observed a few times. V and J are TRBV3-1 and TRBJ2-7, with 10 bases fitting TRBD2. The DNA matches TRBJ2-5 better at its end, which makes the J call doubtful. CDR3 size: 16 residues. From germline, CDR1 is LGHDT and CDR2 YNNKEL (reference sequence). CDR3 DNA sequence: TGTGCCAGCAGCCAAGATTTGGCTAGCGGGGGTGAGACCCAGTACTTC. Protein sequence: CASSQDLASGGETQYF.

In the case of this clonotype: This could be a read error, since a much larger clone is one nucleotide away. The J gene is TRBJ1-1, the V gene TRBV10-3; maybe TRBD1 (5 bases). CDR1 and CDR2 from the germline V gene are ENHRY and SYGVKD. Trimming took 1 base from V and 1 from J, leaving 19 bases between them. The CDR3 extends over 18 amino acids. In DNA form, the CDR3 reads TGTGCCATCAGTGAGTTAGGCGACAGCACGGCCACGAACACTGAAGCTTTCTTT. It specifies CAISELGDSTATNTEAFF.

This chain links TRBV29-1 with TRBJ1-5, with D unclear. V lost 4 bases and J lost 3, with 10 bases in between. The length of the CDR3 is 13 residues. The germline V gene has CDR1 SQVTM and CDR2 ANQGSEA. The CDR3 region has the DNA TGCAGCGTTGGTCTGGCACTCAATCAGCCCCAGCATTTT. Amino acids: CSVGLALNQPQHF.

This clonotype has just one count. It may be a read error: a sequence one base away is much more abundant. The chain recombines TRBV6-4 with TRBJ2-1; 11 bases are a match to TRBD2. Losses at the gene ends were 0 bases for V and 8 bases for J; bases not matched to a gene: 6. The CDR3 has 16 residues. CDR1 and CDR2 (germline): MRHNA, SNTAGT. The CDR3 sequence: CASSDSTSGVGHEQFF. The CDR3, as DNA: TGTGCCAGCAGTGACTCGACTAGCGGGGTCGGCCATGAGCAGTTCTTC.

V gene TRBV29-1 combines with J gene TRBJ1-2; 9 nucleotides match TRBD1. In germline, CDR1 is SQVTM, CDR2 ANQGSEA. The CDR3 is 16 amino acids. Germline trimming cut 4 bases from V and 6 bases from J; bases unmatched to any gene: 15. The CDR3 DNA is TGCAGCGTTGGGGGGGGACAGGGAAAATATTACGATGGCTACACCTTC. This encodes CSVGGGQGKYYDGYTF.